This TCR beta chain derives from a study of T-cell memory formation after mild COVID-19. Study conclusions and caveats: Most CD4+ clones that shrank were in CM and EM, while CD8+ ones turned up in EMRA.

This clonotype occurred a few times. The antigen remains undetermined. The CDR3 is 14 amino acids. V was trimmed by 1 base and J by 2 bases, leaving 9 bases between them. The germline V gene encodes CDR1 SGHTA and CDR2 FQGTGA. TCRdb processed the 5' RACE reads anew with MiXCR; each CDR3 protein has one entry. The table shows 150,000 to 200,000 distinct CDR3 sequences, with 15% to 20% occurring only once. This TCR was sampled from an adult woman who had mild COVID-19 (a few samples of this study predate the infection). Cell type and time point are not known. The chain links TRBV7-3 to TRBJ2-7; D gene uncertain. Material for sequencing was PBMCs or a T cell subset sorted from them (not recorded which). CDR3 DNA: TGTGCCAGCAGCTTAATGGGGTTTCCCTACGAGCAGTACTTC. Its translation is CASSLMGFPYEQYF.